This paragraph covers one T cell receptor (beta chain) sequence. Reverse transcription of about 0.45 to 1 ug RNA was carried out with random hexamers. Amplification of the TCR beta CDR3 was carried out by immunoSEQ multiplex PCR, which spanned a total of 54 Vbeta and 13 Jbeta segments. TCRdb fed the immunoSEQ multiplex PCR reads into MiXCR, producing one record per CDR3 protein. The repertoire holds 150,000 to 200,000 distinct CDR3 sequences, with roughly 94% as singletons. This entry belongs to a study of CD8 T cells in Susac syndrome. The V gene lost 3 bases and the J gene lost 4 bases, with 7 bases spanning the gap. There are 13 residues in the CDR3. CDR1 is MGHDK, CDR2 SYGVNS, per germline. Sequencing of TCR beta covered CD8+ and CD4+ T cells obtained from blood.

The J gene is TRBJ2-1, the V gene TRBV25-1; D perhaps matches TRBD2 (5 bases). This clonotype was obtained from a human donor with multiple sclerosis. The sample comprised CD4+ T cells from PBMCs. CDR3 sequence (DNA): TGTGCCAGCAGTGAGGACTTTTACAATGAGCAGTTCTTC. This sequence encodes CASSEDFYNEQFF.